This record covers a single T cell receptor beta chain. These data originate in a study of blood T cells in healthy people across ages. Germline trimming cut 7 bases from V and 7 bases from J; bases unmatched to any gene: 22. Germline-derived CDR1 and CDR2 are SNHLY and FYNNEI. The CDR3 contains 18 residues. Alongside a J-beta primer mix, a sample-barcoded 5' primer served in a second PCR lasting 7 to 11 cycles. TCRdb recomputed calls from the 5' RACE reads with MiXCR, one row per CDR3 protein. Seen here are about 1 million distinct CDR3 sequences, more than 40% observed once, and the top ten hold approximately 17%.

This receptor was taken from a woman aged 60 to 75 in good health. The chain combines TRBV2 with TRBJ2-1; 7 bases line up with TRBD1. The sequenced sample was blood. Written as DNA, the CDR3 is TGTGCCAGCATACCACGGACCGGGACAGATTATCCCTCGAATGAGCAGTTCTTC. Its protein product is CASIPRTGTDYPSNEQFF.